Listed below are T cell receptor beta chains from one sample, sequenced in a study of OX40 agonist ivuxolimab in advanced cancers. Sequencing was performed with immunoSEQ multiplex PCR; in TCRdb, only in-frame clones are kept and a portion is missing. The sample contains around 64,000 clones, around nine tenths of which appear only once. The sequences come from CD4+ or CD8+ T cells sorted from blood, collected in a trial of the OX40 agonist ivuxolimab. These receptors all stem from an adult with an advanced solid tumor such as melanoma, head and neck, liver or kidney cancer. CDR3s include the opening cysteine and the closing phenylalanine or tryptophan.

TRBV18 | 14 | CASSPSGKQETQYF
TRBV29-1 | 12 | CSVDGGDYGYTF
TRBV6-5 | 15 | CASSYAEGLGQEQFF
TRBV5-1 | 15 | CASTGTGWTHNEQFF
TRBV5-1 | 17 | CASSLVGTSGPGGTQYF
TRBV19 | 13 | CASSIRGITEAFF
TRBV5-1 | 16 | CASSLVAGQGQNEQYF
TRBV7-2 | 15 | CASSLGVGLSKKLFF
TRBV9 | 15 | CASSPHSGTNEKLFF
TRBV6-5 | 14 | CASKLQGAGNEQFF
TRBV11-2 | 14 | CASSAGNAGYEQYF
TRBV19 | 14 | CASSIGEAGNTIYF
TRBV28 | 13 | CASSRTGGDGYTF
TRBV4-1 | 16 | CASSQLVKLEGNIQYF
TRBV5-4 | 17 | CASTRTIGTGGTETQYF